One sample yielded the 19 T cell receptor beta chains listed below, sequenced in a study of T cells in Graves' hyperthyroidism and ophthalmopathy. There were TCR beta CDR3 regions amplified from RNA transcripts. TCR CDR3 regions were first amplified by RT-PCR with HTBI primers. MiXCR, applied by TCRdb to the multiplex PCR reads, yields one record per CDR3 protein. The sample holds nearly 600,000 distinct CDR3 sequences; 14% are singletons and the top ten take roughly 6.2%. The specimen sequenced was blood. These receptors came from a woman aged 30 to 39 with Graves' hyperthyroidism that later progressed to Graves' ophthalmopathy.

This clonotype has at least ten counts. CDR3 coding DNA: TGTGCCAGCAGCTTAGAGCGGTCCTATAATTCACCCCTCCACTTT. It codes for CASSLERSYNSPLHF. The chain joins TRBV7-3 to TRBJ1-6, with D unclear. The CDR3 loop spans 15 amino acids. Looked up from germline, CDR1 is SGHTA and CDR2 is FQGTGA. Trimming shortened V by 2 bases and J by 1 base, and 6 bases separated the two germline ends.

This clonotype was recorded a few times. The CDR3 DNA reads as TGTGCCAGCAGGTGGGACGGGACGGACGAGCAGTACTTC. Translating it yields CASRWDGTDEQYF. The chain carries TRBV6-1 and TRBJ2-7; D may match TRBD1 or TRBD2 (5 bases each). Trimming shortened V by 6 bases and J by 5 bases, and 14 bases separated the two germline ends. The CDR3 has 13 residues. From germline, CDR1 is MNHNS and CDR2 SASEGT.

In its sample, this clonotype was seen many times. This chain links TRBV20-1 with TRBJ2-7, with D unresolved. CDR1 DFQATT and CDR2 SNEGSKA come from the germline V gene (reference sequence). V was clipped by 6 bases and J by 2 bases, with 17 bases between them. The CDR3 runs to 14 residues. The CDR3: CSAEDGLKTYEQYF. The CDR3 DNA is TGCAGTGCCGAGGACGGTCTTAAAACCTACGAGCAGTACTTC.

This clonotype was counted at least ten times. V gene TRBV11-2 combines with J gene TRBJ2-1; D unresolved. Trimming took 3 bases from V and 10 from J, leaving 13 bases between them. CDR1 and CDR2 (germline): SGHAT, FQNNGV. The CDR3 spans 13 residues. The CDR3 region is CASSLEVPEEQFF. In DNA, the CDR3 is TGTGCCAGCAGCTTGGAAGTCCCGGAGGAGCAGTTCTTC.

This clonotype was seen ten or more times. The gene calls are TRBV7-2 and TRBJ1-5, with D unclear. V gave up 5 bases and J gave up 0 bases, with 23 bases separating them. The CDR3 is made up of 19 amino acids. Looked up from germline, CDR1 is SGHTA and CDR2 is FQGNSA. CDR3 DNA: TGTGCCAGCAGCCTCATCTTACCGTGGACGGACTATAGCAATCAGCCCCAGCATTTT. Residues: CASSLILPWTDYSNQPQHF.

This clonotype appeared many times. The chain carries TRBV7-9 and TRBJ2-5, with 11 positions matching TRBD1. Germline values: CDR1 SEHNR, CDR2 FQNEAQ (reference sequence). J lost 1 base, V lost 5 bases, and 9 bases had no gene match. CDR3 length: 17 amino acids. The CDR3 spells CASSVIGTGGIQETQYF. In DNA form, the CDR3 reads TGTGCCAGCAGCGTTATCGGGACAGGGGGGATCCAAGAGACCCAGTACTTC.

The V call is TRBV6-1, the J call TRBJ2-7; tentative D call: TRBD1 (5 bases). V was trimmed by 7 bases and J by 2 bases, leaving 18 bases between them. The CDR3 has 15 residues. Looked up from germline, CDR1 is MNHNS and CDR2 is SASEGT. CDR3 region: CASMAGPQLTYEQYF. CDR3 sequence (DNA): TGTGCCAGCATGGCAGGGCCCCAACTTACCTACGAGCAGTACTTC.

In this sample, this clonotype turned up a few times. The chain couples TRBV7-9 to TRBJ2-1; 11 bases agree with TRBD1. CDR1 is SEHNR and CDR2 is FQNEAQ in the germline V gene (reference sequence). The CDR3 extends over 15 amino acids. Unmatched junction bases numbered 9, after V lost 7 bases and J lost 7 bases. For the CDR3, the DNA is TGTGCCAGCACTTCTAGGGGACAGGGGGTAAATGAGCAGTTCTTC. Translation: CASTSRGQGVNEQFF.

This clonotype has at least ten counts. The chain is built from TRBV19 and TRBJ1-4; D call uncertain. The CDR3 spans 13 residues. The V end lost 7 bases, the J end lost 6 bases, and 12 bases lay between the germline ends. Germline V CDR1 and CDR2: LNHDA, SQIVND (reference sequence). CDR3 sequence reads: CASTGRDHEKLFF. As DNA, the CDR3 is TGTGCCAGTACAGGAAGGGATCATGAAAAACTGTTTTTT. Full variable domain (missing parts from reference TRBV19 and TRBJ1-4): DGGITQSPKYLFRKEGQNVTLSCEQNLNHDAMYWYRQDPGQGLRLIYYSQIVNDFQKGDIAEGYSVSREKKESFPLTVTSAQKNPTAFYLCASTGRDHEKLFFGSGTQLSVL.

This clonotype was seen ten or more times. V is TRBV11-2 and J is TRBJ2-1; a possible D gene is TRBD2 (6 bases). CDR3 length: 12 residues. Germline values: CDR1 SGHAT, CDR2 FQNNGV. Trimming cost V 8 bases and J 5 bases, with 10 bases left between them. The CDR3 DNA reads TGTGCCAGCGCCGGGAGTGACAATGAGCAGTTCTTC. It codes for CASAGSDNEQFF.

The chain uses TRBV6-1 and TRBJ2-7, with D possibly matching TRBD2 (6 bases). The V and J ends lost 5 bases and 3 bases respectively, with 14 bases between them. CDR1 is MNHNS, CDR2 SASEGT, per germline. The CDR3 consists of 14 residues. CDR3 protein: CASSNTFSGYEQYF. The CDR3 coding sequence is TGTGCCAGCAGTAATACTTTTAGCGGCTACGAGCAGTACTTC.

This clonotype has ten or more counts. The CDR3 nucleotides read TGTGCCAGCAGCTTAGTAAGTGTAGGGAACACTGAAGCTTTCTTT. Its protein product is CASSLVSVGNTEAFF. The genes are TRBV7-8 and TRBJ1-1; no firm D call. The V gene's germline CDR1 is SGHVS and CDR2 FQNEAQ. The V end was cut by 1 base, the J end by 1 base, with 10 bases between. CDR3 length equals 15 residues.

This clonotype was recorded many times. The V call is TRBV24-1, the J call TRBJ1-2; tentatively, D is TRBD1 (5 bases). Germline V gene sequence: CDR1 KGHDR, CDR2 SFDVKD. V was cut by 4 bases and J by 6 bases, with 14 bases left in between. The CDR3 has 14 amino acids. CDR3 sequence: CATSDLIGGNGYTF. In DNA form, the CDR3 reads TGTGCCACCAGTGACCTGATTGGGGGGAATGGCTACACCTTC.

This clonotype was seen ten or more times. The rearrangement joins TRBV6-2 or TRBV6-3 to TRBJ2-1; the match to TRBD1 covers 8 bases. Germline values: CDR1 MNHEY, CDR2 SVGEGT. The V gene end was trimmed by 0 bases and the J gene end by 8 bases; junction bases not matched to a gene: 6. The CDR3 is 15 amino acids. The CDR3 protein is CASSYSGQESHEQFF. CDR3 nucleotide sequence: TGTGCCAGCAGTTACTCGGGACAGGAGTCTCATGAGCAGTTCTTC.

This clonotype occurred many times. The J gene is TRBJ2-1, the V gene TRBV5-1; a possible D gene is TRBD2 (6 bases). Per the germline V gene, CDR1 is SGHRS and CDR2 is YFSETQ. The CDR3 is 16 residues long. V lost 1 base and J lost 2, with 13 bases in between. CDR3: CASSLTGGVAYNEQFF. CDR3 bases: TGCGCCAGCAGCTTGACCGGAGGGGTCGCCTACAATGAGCAGTTCTTC.

This clonotype occurred many times. This chain uses TRBV18 with TRBJ2-1, with D perhaps assigned TRBD1 or TRBD2 (5 bases each). Trimming took off 3 bases at V and 4 bases at J, with 7 bases between the two ends. Germline lookup yields CDR1 KGHSH and CDR2 LQKENI. The CDR3 length is 13 residues. In DNA form, the CDR3 reads TGTGCCAGCTCACCGGGACGGTACAATGAGCAGTTCTTC. It yields the protein CASSPGRYNEQFF. The whole variable domain, filled in from reference TRBV18 and TRBJ2-1, reads NAGVMQNPRHLVRRRGQEARLRCSPMKGHSHVYWYRQLPEEGLKFMVYLQKENIIDESGMPKERFSAEFPKEGPSILRIQQVVRGDSAAYFCASSPGRYNEQFFGPGTRLTVL.

There are many counts of this clonotype. The chain recombines TRBV27 with TRBJ1-1, with D unresolved. This CDR3 has 14 amino acids. The V and J ends lost 2 bases and 0 bases respectively, with 7 bases between them. Germline V gives CDR1 MNHEY, CDR2 SMNVEV (reference sequence). The CDR3 DNA follows: TGTGCCAGCAGTTTACTAGCTATGAACACTGAAGCTTTCTTT. Its translation: CASSLLAMNTEAFF.

The genes are TRBV27 and TRBJ2-7; 8 bases are shared with TRBD1. The V and J ends lost 3 bases and 4 bases, in that order; junction bases with no gene match: 5. CDR3 length: 14 residues. The germline V gene encodes CDR1 MNHEY and CDR2 SMNVEV (reference sequence). This CDR3 is CASSFPGGEYEQYF. Here the CDR3 DNA reads TGTGCCAGCAGTTTCCCAGGGGGCGAGTACGAGCAGTACTTC.

The V call is TRBV30, the J call TRBJ2-1; 9 positions agree with TRBD2. This CDR3 contains 13 residues. Unmatched junction bases numbered 8, after V lost 7 bases and J lost 7 bases. Germline V gene lookup returns CDR1 GTSNPN and CDR2 SVGIG (reference sequence). CDR3 region: CASIAGAGNEQFF. The CDR3 coding sequence is TGTGCCTCAATAGCGGGAGCGGGGAATGAGCAGTTCTTC.